These 6 T cell receptor beta chains originate from one sample sequenced in a study of shared clonotypes between healthy human individuals (dated by TCRdb to about 2020). The library was obtained by the immunoSEQ multiplex PCR assay. TCRdb provides this immuneACCESS table in a form limited to in-frame rearrangements. Some clones are lacking; in checked studies, under half of them reflect an unresolved V gene, and why the rest are absent is not known. The sample table shows millions of clones, and 95% are seen once. The top ten clones comprise around 0.13% of the sample. The sequencing sample was made of naive CD4+ T cells sorted from blood. The sample's cell subset or site label is to be understood as: CD45RA+ positively selected. These receptors originate from a man aged 18-30 years in good health.

The gene calls are TRBV10-3 and TRBJ1-1; TRBD1 aligns across 9 bases. Germline V gene data show CDR1 as ENHRY and CDR2 as SYGVKD. The trim removed 4 bases at V and 2 bases at J, leaving 8 bases unmatched. This CDR3 has 16 amino acids. CDR3 protein: CAISGDRAFSNTEAFF. The CDR3 region has the DNA TGTGCCATCAGTGGGGACAGGGCGTTTTCAAACACTGAAGCTTTCTTT.

The rearrangement joins TRBV7-6 to TRBJ2-2, with TRBD2 matching over 7 bases. The CDR3 spans 15 residues. The germline gives CDR1 SGHVS, CDR2 FNYEAQ. V dropped 5 bases and J dropped 1; count of bases not matched to a gene: 4. In nucleotides, the CDR3 is TGTGCCAGCAGCCCAGCGGGATGGAACACCGGGGAGCTGTTTTTT. Amino acids: CASSPAGWNTGELFF.

The CDR3 sequence: CASSLHFGYGETQYF. Written as DNA, the CDR3 is TGTGCCAGCAGTCTCCACTTCGGCTACGGGGAGACCCAGTACTTC. V usage is TRBV6-6 and J usage is TRBJ2-5, with unresolved D. V was pared by 5 bases and J by 5 bases, with 18 bases between. Germline V gene lookup returns CDR1 MNHNY and CDR2 SVGAGI (reference sequence). The CDR3 sequence is 15 residues long.

This clone was counted a single time. V gene TRBV6-5 combines with J gene TRBJ1-4; D call uncertain. V dropped 6 bases and J dropped 10 bases, with 9 bases sitting between them. The CDR3 covers 11 residues. In germline, CDR1 is MNHEY, CDR2 SVGAGI. As DNA, the CDR3 is TGTGCCAGCAGAGAGCGCCGAAAACTGTTTTTT. This codes for CASRERRKLFF.

This chain uses TRBV20-1 with TRBJ2-5, with D unclear. The J call may be in error: the DNA end matches TRBJ2-7 better. Germline V gives CDR1 DFQATT, CDR2 SNEGSKA (reference sequence). The CDR3 totals 11 residues. The CDR3 spells CSARATYEQYF. The CDR3 DNA is TGCAGTGCTAGAGCCACCTACGAGCAGTACTTC.

Remarks on this clone: The sample carries other DNA sequences with the same CDR3. The chain joins TRBV5-1 to TRBJ2-5, with D tentatively TRBD2 (5 bases). V was cut by 2 bases and J by 2 bases, with 7 bases left in between. The CDR3 runs 13 residues. From germline, CDR1 is SGHRS and CDR2 YFSETQ. CDR3 in DNA: TGCGCCAGCAGCTTTGGGAGTCAAGAGACCCAGTACTTC. This codes for CASSFGSQETQYF. The whole variable domain, filled in from reference TRBV5-1 and TRBJ2-5, reads KAGVTQTPRYLIKTRGQQVTLSCSPISGHRSVSWYQQTPGQGLQFLFEYFSETQRNKGNFPGRFSGRQFSNSRSEMNVSTLELGDSALYLCASSFGSQETQYFGPGTRLLVL.